Listed below are T cell receptor beta chains from one sample, sequenced in a study of T cell responses to AZD1222 COVID-19 vaccine. The table came from immunoSEQ multiplex PCR; TCRdb's copy has only in-frame clones and leaves some out. This sample has 150,000 or so clones; 90% occur once, and the top ten carry roughly 1.9%. The starting material was peripheral blood, obtained on day 0 of AZD1222 vaccination. All receptors derive from an adult in good health. Each CDR3 is given with its conserved first and last residue. A D gene is named only where the DNA matches it firmly. Expanded clones are given a class, and other clones once, few, many or no size at all.

d_call	clone_size	v_call	j_call	cdr3_aa	cdr3_nt
NA	few	TRBV3-1/TRBV3-2	TRBJ2-7	CASSPLYEQYF	TGTGCCAGCAGCCCTCTCTACGAGCAGTACTTC
TRBD2	NA	TRBV4-2	TRBJ2-7	CASSQDGLAGGRASYEQYF	TGTGCCAGCAGCCAAGATGGGCTAGCGGGAGGGCGGGCCTCCTACGAGCAGTACTTC
TRBD2	NA	TRBV5-1	TRBJ2-7	CASSPGLEMAVYEQYF	TGCGCCAGCAGCCCTGGACTAGAGATGGCCGTATACGAGCAGTACTTC
TRBD1	NA	TRBV28	TRBJ1-5	CASSYTRGRNWGQPQHF	TGTGCCAGCAGTTATACCAGGGGGCGCAACTGGGGCCAGCCCCAGCATTTT
NA	NA	TRBV5-1	TRBJ2-1	CASSLEGLMYPNEQFF	TGCGCCAGCAGCTTGGAGGGCCTTATGTACCCCAATGAGCAGTTCTTC
NA	NA	TRBV20-1	TRBJ1-2	CSASKPPMGGYTF	TGCAGTGCTAGTAAACCCCCGATGGGGGGCTACACCTTC
TRBD1	once	TRBV15	TRBJ1-1	CATSRDRDRGLWMNTEAFF	TGTGCCACCAGCAGAGACCGGGACAGGGGGCTTTGGATGAACACTGAAGCTTTCTTT
NA	NA	TRBV2	TRBJ2-7	CASSVFGPTKQYF	TGTGCCAGCAGTGTTTTCGGCCCGACCAAGCAGTACTTC
NA	NA	TRBV9	TRBJ2-2	CASSTGWGAFPAGELFF	TGTGCCAGCAGCACGGGTTGGGGGGCTTTTCCTGCCGGGGAGCTGTTTTTT
TRBD1	NA	TRBV5-1	TRBJ1-2	CASSSWTGPNYGYTF	TGCGCCAGCAGCTCCTGGACAGGACCTAACTATGGCTACACCTTC
TRBD1	NA	TRBV5-1	TRBJ2-5	CASSLSGTGVMEETQYF	TGCGCCAGCAGCTTATCCGGGACAGGGGTGATGGAAGAGACCCAGTACTTC
NA	NA	TRBV6-5	TRBJ1-6	CASSSLAGVYNSPLHF	TGTGCCAGCAGTTCCCTGGCAGGGGTCTATAATTCACCCCTCCACTTT
TRBD2	NA	TRBV2	TRBJ2-1	CASTQAGGTYNEQFF	TGTGCCAGCACACAAGCGGGAGGCACGTACAATGAGCAGTTCTTC
NA	NA	TRBV19	TRBJ2-1	CASSIRPGLGSSYNEQFF	TGTGCCAGTAGTATAAGACCGGGACTCGGGAGCTCCTACAATGAGCAGTTCTTC
NA	once	TRBV4-2	TRBJ1-5	CASSQALADQPQHF	TGTGCCAGCAGCCAAGCGCTAGCAGATCAGCCCCAGCATTTT
NA	once	TRBV15	TRBJ1-3	CATSRGPSGIRVNTIYF	TGTGCCACCAGCAGAGGTCCCTCGGGGATCCGCGTAAACACCATATATTTT
TRBD1	NA	TRBV30	TRBJ1-6	CAWRKPGTGPSPLHF	TGTGCCTGGAGAAAACCCGGGACAGGGCCTTCACCCCTCCACTTT
NA	many	TRBV4-2	TRBJ2-7	CASSQEFGQGGYEQYF	TGTGCCAGCAGCCAAGAGTTCGGGCAGGGGGGCTACGAGCAGTACTTC
NA	NA	TRBV28	TRBJ2-1	CASSLAGLGGNEQFF	TGTGCCAGCAGTTTGGCCGGGCTCGGTGGTAATGAGCAGTTCTTC
NA	NA	TRBV18	TRBJ1-2	CASSPDQRNYGYTF	TGTGCCAGCTCACCAGACCAGAGAAACTATGGCTACACCTTC
NA	once	TRBV2	TRBJ2-1	CASSSPPSGSYNEQFF	TGTGCCAGCAGTAGCCCCCCTTCGGGCTCCTACAATGAGCAGTTCTTC
NA	NA	TRBV11-2	TRBJ2-1	CASSLGEGFIYEQFF	TGTGCCAGCAGCTTGGGTGAGGGGTTTATTTATGAGCAGTTCTTC
NA	NA	TRBV6-5	TRBJ2-7	CASSYSLGQTTYEQYF	TGTGCCAGCAGTTACTCACTAGGGCAAACAACCTACGAGCAGTACTTC
NA	NA	TRBV4-2	TRBJ1-4	CASSQADSKKLFF	TGTGCCAGCAGCCAGGCAGACAGCAAAAAACTGTTTTTT
NA	once	TRBV19	TRBJ1-5	CASSIGTSNQPQHF	TGTGCCAGTAGTATTGGAACGAGCAATCAGCCCCAGCATTTT
TRBD1	NA	TRBV19	TRBJ1-1	CASSIQGVNTEAFF	TGTGCCAGTAGTATCCAGGGGGTGAACACTGAAGCTTTCTTT
NA	NA	TRBV28	TRBJ1-5	CASSLWGSNQPQHF	TGTGCCAGCAGTTTATGGGGGAGCAATCAGCCCCAGCATTTT
NA	NA	TRBV12-3/TRBV12-4	TRBJ2-2	CASSLLETGELFF	TGTGCCAGCAGTTTGCTGGAAACCGGGGAGCTGTTTTTT
TRBD2	NA	TRBV6-2/TRBV6-3	TRBJ2-1	CASSSDPRRGTSGYYNEQFF	TGTGCCAGCAGTTCGGACCCTCGGCGGGGGACTAGCGGGTACTACAATGAGCAGTTCTTC
TRBD1	NA	TRBV13	TRBJ1-2	CASSHLRSGQENYGYTF	TGTGCCAGCAGCCACTTACGTTCGGGACAGGAGAACTATGGCTACACCTTC
TRBD2	NA	TRBV5-6	TRBJ2-2	CASSWSGRGRTGELFF	TGTGCCAGCAGCTGGAGCGGGAGGGGACGCACCGGGGAGCTGTTTTTT
NA	NA	TRBV10-3	TRBJ2-2	CAISGYGNTGELFF	TGTGCCATCAGTGGGTACGGCAACACCGGGGAGCTGTTTTTT
NA	NA	TRBV2	TRBJ2-3	CASSRGPTDTQYF	TGTGCCAGCAGCAGGGGCCCCACAGATACGCAGTATTTT
NA	NA	TRBV28	TRBJ1-2	CASRGAGPRRNGYTF	TGTGCCAGCAGGGGGGCCGGGCCAAGACGCAATGGCTACACCTTC
NA	once	TRBV9	TRBJ2-1	CASSVDRDEQFF	TGTGCCAGCAGCGTAGACAGGGATGAGCAGTTCTTC
NA	few	TRBV6-1	TRBJ1-1	CASSEFTENTEAFF	TGTGCCAGCAGTGAATTTACTGAGAACACTGAAGCTTTCTTT
TRBD2	NA	TRBV7-2	TRBJ2-3	CASSLEGRYGGRRTDTQYF	TGTGCCAGCAGCTTAGAAGGTCGATATGGCGGGAGGCGCACAGATACGCAGTATTTT